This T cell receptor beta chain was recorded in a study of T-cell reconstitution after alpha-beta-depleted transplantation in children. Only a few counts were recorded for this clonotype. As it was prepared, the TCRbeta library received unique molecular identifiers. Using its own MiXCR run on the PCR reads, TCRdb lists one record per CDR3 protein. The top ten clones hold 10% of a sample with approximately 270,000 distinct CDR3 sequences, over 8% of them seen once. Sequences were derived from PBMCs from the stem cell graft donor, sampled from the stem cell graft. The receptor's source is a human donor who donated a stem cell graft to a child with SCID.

Here the CDR3 reads CASSLRVGRGSYNEQFF. CDR3 nucleotides: TGTGCCAGCAGCTTGCGAGTGGGGAGGGGGTCCTACAATGAGCAGTTCTTC. The rearrangement links TRBV5-6 to TRBJ2-1, with D tentatively TRBD2 (7 bases). This CDR3 spans 17 amino acids. The V end lost 1 base, the J end lost 1 base, and 15 bases lay between the germline ends. The germline gives CDR1 SGHDT, CDR2 YYEEEE.